These 17 T cell receptor beta chains originate from one sample sequenced in a study of identical twins. TCRdb re-analysed the 5' RACE reads in MiXCR, keeping a single row per CDR3 protein. The table includes a few hundred thousand distinct CDR3 sequences, around a tenth detected once. The same data also contributed to another study, on yellow fever vaccine responses in identical twins.

The sample consisted of PBMCs. These receptor sequences come from a young woman in good health.

This chain joins TRBV7-8 and TRBJ2-3; unclear D gene. Trimming removed 2 bases at V and 4 bases at J, with 13 bases between. This CDR3 has 15 residues. Germline lookup yields CDR1 SGHVS and CDR2 FQNEAQ. This CDR3 is CASSLRQEQSDTQYF. CDR3 coding DNA: TGTGCCAGCAGCTTAAGGCAGGAGCAGTCAGATACGCAGTATTTT.

This clonotype was picked up many times. The chain combines TRBV7-2 with TRBJ2-7, with TRBD1 identical over 10 bases. The CDR3 sequence is 15 residues long. Trimming took 2 bases from V and 5 from J; bases not matched to a gene: 6. CDR1 SGHTA and CDR2 FQGNSA come from the germline V gene. The CDR3 sequence: CASSLMGQGLDEQYF. The DNA of the CDR3 is TGTGCCAGCAGCTTAATGGGACAGGGGTTGGACGAGCAGTACTTC.

The rearrangement joins TRBV6-5 to TRBJ2-7, with D unclear. Trimming shortened V by 4 bases and J by 6 bases, and 19 bases separated the two germline ends. Germline CDR1 and CDR2: MNHEY and SVGAGI. The length of the CDR3 is 15 residues. CDR3 sequence reads: CASSSRDRVGREQYF. CDR3 coding DNA: TGTGCCAGCAGTTCACGAGACCGGGTCGGACGCGAGCAGTACTTC.

This clonotype came up many times. V gene TRBV7-2 combines with J gene TRBJ2-3; TRBD2 matches 7 bases. Germline assignment: CDR1 SGHTA and CDR2 FQGNSA. This CDR3 has 15 amino acids. The trim removed 3 bases at V and 0 bases at J, leaving 3 bases unmatched. Written as DNA, the CDR3 is TGTGCCAGCAGCTTTTATAGCGGGAGCACAGATACGCAGTATTTT. This codes for CASSFYSGSTDTQYF. Using reference TRBV7-2 and TRBJ2-3 for the parts outside the CDR3, the full variable domain is GAGVSQSPSNKVTEKGKDVELRCDPISGHTALYWYRQSLGQGLEFLIYFQGNSAPDKSGLPSDRFSAERTGGSVSTLTIQRTQQEDSAVYLCASSFYSGSTDTQYFGPGTRLTVL.

On this clonotype itself: A clone one base away is much larger, so this may be a read error. The CDR3 here is CASTETSRHYEQYF. The CDR3 DNA sequence: TGTGCCAGCACCGAGACTAGCAGGCACTACGAGCAGTACTTC. The genes are TRBV12-3 or TRBV12-4 and TRBJ2-7, with 7 bases identical to TRBD2. V lost 7 bases and J lost 3; bases outside the gene matches: 9. The CDR3 has 14 residues.

This sequence joins TRBV5-1 and TRBJ1-4; D not certain. Trimming took 3 bases from V and 0 from J, leaving 9 bases between them. The CDR3 totals 15 residues. Germline lookup yields CDR1 SGHRS and CDR2 YFSETQ. CDR3 in DNA: TGCGCCAGCAGCTACGTCGGTTCAACTAATGAAAAACTGTTTTTT. As protein: CASSYVGSTNEKLFF.

The chain couples TRBV10-3 to TRBJ1-2, with D possibly being TRBD1 (6 bases). V was clipped by 3 bases and J by 7 bases, with 18 bases between them. This CDR3 spans 15 amino acids. Looked up from germline, CDR1 is ENHRY and CDR2 is SYGVKD. The CDR3 DNA reads as TGTGCCATCAGTGATCAAGGACAGCTCGACGGTGGCTACACCTTC. Translated, it gives CAISDQGQLDGGYTF.

The CDR3 protein is CASSQAKRSNTGELFF. CDR3 DNA sequence: TGTGCCAGCAGCCAAGCGAAACGTTCGAACACCGGGGAGCTGTTTTTT. The chain couples TRBV14 to TRBJ2-2; no clear D gene. Trimming removed 1 base at V and 0 bases at J, with 9 bases between. Germline-derived CDR1 and CDR2 are SGHDN and FVKESK. The CDR3 consists of 16 residues.

This sequence joins TRBV11-2 and TRBJ2-7, with D perhaps TRBD1 (6 bases). Trimming pared 3 bases from V and 4 bases from J, leaving 16 bases between. Germline lookup yields CDR1 SGHAT and CDR2 FQNNGV. The CDR3 consists of 15 residues. The CDR3 DNA reads as TGTGCCAGCAGCTTTGACAGGCCGACTTATTACGAGCAGTACTTC. Amino acids: CASSFDRPTYYEQYF.

Many counts were recorded for this clonotype. The chain links TRBV7-2 to TRBJ2-1; 9 nucleotides align to TRBD1. Germline assignment: CDR1 SGHTA and CDR2 FQGNSA. The CDR3 is 16 residues long. J gave up 1 base and V 5 bases, and 6 bases lay outside the gene matches. Here the CDR3 DNA reads TGTGCCAGCAGCCCACTGGGACAGGGATCCTACAATGAGCAGTTCTTC. It codes for CASSPLGQGSYNEQFF.

This clonotype was counted only a few times. This CDR3 is CASSLVSGHRISYEQYF. Written as DNA, the CDR3 is TGTGCCAGCAGCTTAGTCTCGGGACACCGAATCTCCTACGAGCAGTACTTC. The chain recombines TRBV11-2 with TRBJ2-7, with TRBD1 as a possible D gene (6 bases). CDR1 and CDR2 (germline): SGHAT, FQNNGV. V was cut by 1 base and J by 0 bases, with 16 bases left in between. The CDR3 consists of 17 residues.

This clonotype was recorded many times. This chain's CDR3 is CSVGITGGGSGELFF. The CDR3 nucleotides are TGCAGCGTTGGTATTACCGGGGGAGGGTCCGGGGAGCTGTTTTTT. The chain combines TRBV29-1 with TRBJ2-2; 7 nucleotides line up with TRBD2. From germline, CDR1 is SQVTM and CDR2 ANQGSEA. The V segment lost 4 bases and the J segment 6 bases; nucleotides outside the gene matches: 11. The length of the CDR3 is 15 residues.

This clonotype showed up just a few times. This sequence joins TRBV25-1 and TRBJ2-7; D is undetermined. This CDR3 is built from 14 residues. Germline V CDR1 and CDR2: MGHDK, SYGVNS. The V and J ends lost 3 bases and 3 bases respectively, with 12 bases between them. The DNA for the CDR3 is TGTGCCAGCAGTGATGTAACGAGGTACTACGAGCAGTACTTC. Translated: CASSDVTRYYEQYF.

This clonotype was found many times. The chain carries TRBV11-3 and TRBJ2-1; D not certain. Germline V lookup: CDR1 SGHNT, CDR2 YENEEA. V was pared by 2 bases and J by 1 base, with 9 bases between. The CDR3 contains 15 residues. The CDR3 DNA reads TGTGCCAGCAGCTTATTTCGCAGTTCCTACAATGAGCAGTTCTTC. It codes for CASSLFRSSYNEQFF.

The chain uses TRBV28 and TRBJ2-1, with a weak D call TRBD1 (5 bases). The CDR3 covers 13 residues. Per germline, CDR1 MDHEN and CDR2 SYDVKM. V was clipped by 2 bases and J by 9 bases, with 11 bases between them. The chain's CDR3 is CASSLGVGAEQFF. As DNA, the CDR3 is TGTGCCAGCAGTTTAGGGGTTGGGGCTGAGCAGTTCTTC. Drawing the rest from reference TRBV28 and TRBJ2-1, the complete variable domain is DVKVTQSSRYLVKRTGEKVFLECVQDMDHENMFWYRQDPGLGLRLIYFSYDVKMKEKGDIPEGYSVSREKKERFSLILESASTNQTSMYLCASSLGVGAEQFFGPGTRLTVL.

This clonotype has just a few counts. The CDR3 DNA reads as TGCAGTGCTAGAGATCCGGGTAGCGGGAGGGCCTCTGGGGAGCTGTTTTTT. Protein product: CSARDPGSGRASGELFF. The chain uses TRBV20-1 and TRBJ2-2; 11 bases align to TRBD2. The germline CDR1 and CDR2 sequences are DFQATT and SNEGSKA (reference sequence). J was trimmed by 8 bases and V by 0 bases; bases with no gene match: 11. CDR3 size: 17 residues.

This clonotype was counted between two and nine times. V usage is TRBV29-1 and J usage is TRBJ2-2, with D perhaps matching TRBD2 (6 bases). This CDR3 has 13 residues. Trimming left V 7 bases short and J 4 bases short, with 13 bases between. In germline, CDR1 is SQVTM, CDR2 ANQGSEA. CDR3 amino acids: CSASAGGTGELFF. CDR3 DNA sequence: TGCAGCGCCTCAGCGGGTGGCACCGGGGAGCTGTTTTTT.